The clone carrying this TCR beta chain was recorded at least ten times. Its antigen is unknown. The CDR3 spans 13 residues. V gave up 3 bases and J gave up 5 bases; unmatched junction bases: 2. CDR1 and CDR2 from the germline V gene are SGDLS and YYNGEE. This entry comes from a study of T cells after posttransplantation cyclophosphamide. Overall study findings and caveats: Skin or GI-infiltrating T cells shared few TRB sequences with blood.

Clones were read by immunoSEQ multiplex PCR, and TCRdb kept only the in-frame ones, dropping some. Recorded here are 30,000 to 35,000 clones, none singletons. The sequenced sample was PBMCs. This clonotype originated in a woman in her 50s in good health and a related stem cell transplant donor. V is TRBV9 and J is TRBJ1-1; the match to TRBD1 covers 9 bases. CDR3 in amino acids: CASSGDRVTEAFF. The DNA of the CDR3 is TGTGCCAGCAGCGGGGACAGGGTGACTGAAGCTTTCTTT.